Shown below are 17 T cell receptor beta chains from a single sample sequenced in a study of T cells expressing NK-cell markers. From its re-call of the 5' RACE reads, TCRdb lists each CDR3 protein once, without DNA. This table lists 500,000 to 600,000 distinct CDR3 sequences. Specimen: blood T cells: a sorted CD56 or NKG2C T cell subset, CD4+ or CD8+ T cells, or bulk PBMC T cells (not recorded which). The source of these receptors is a man aged 18 to 30 in good health.

V and J are TRBV12-3 or TRBV12-4 and TRBJ2-1; there is no DNA to check the TCRdb D call of TRBD2. This CDR3 is built from 19 residues. This CDR3 reads CASSPVVGTSGRQKNEQFF.

The CDR3 region is CSARLAATGEQFF. The rearrangement uses TRBV29-1 and TRBJ2-1; TCRdb reports TRBD2, a call that lacks DNA to check it against. Germline V gene data show CDR1 as SQVTM and CDR2 as ANQGSEA. This CDR3 spans 13 amino acids.

This chain joins TRBV18 and TRBJ2-6. This CDR3 region has 18 residues. Germline V gives CDR1 KGHSH, CDR2 LQKENI. CDR3 sequence reads: CASSPPEGGPSGANVLTF.

This chain uses TRBV9 with TRBJ2-2; TCRdb reports TRBD2, a call that lacks DNA to check it against. The germline gives CDR1 SGDLS, CDR2 YYNGEE. CDR3 length equals 15 residues. The chain's CDR3 is CASSYGLAGTGELFF.

The chain links TRBV6-5 to TRBJ2-2; the D call from TCRdb, TRBD1, cannot be confirmed without DNA. The germline V gene encodes CDR1 MNHEY and CDR2 SVGAGI. The CDR3 has 15 amino acids. CDR3 protein: CASSSTGGNTGELFF.

The chain recombines TRBV5-1 with TRBJ2-1. The CDR3 is 13 residues long. Germline values: CDR1 SGHRS, CDR2 YFSETQ. The CDR3 reads CASSLVASNEQFF.

J is TRBJ2-5 and V is TRBV27; TCRdb indicates TRBD1, and absent DNA this call remains unverified. Germline CDR1 and CDR2: MNHEY and SMNVEV (reference sequence). The CDR3 consists of 15 residues. This CDR3 reads CASSKSGRGEETQYF.

The gene calls are TRBV13 and TRBJ2-5. Germline V lookup: CDR1 PRHDT, CDR2 FYEKMQ (reference sequence). CDR3 length: 15 amino acids. The CDR3 loop reads CASSSLGETQETQYF.

The CDR3 sequence: CASSLGYFPDTQYF. The V call is TRBV11-2, the J call TRBJ2-3. CDR3 size: 14 residues. Germline V gene sequence: CDR1 SGHAT, CDR2 FQNNGV.

The genes are TRBV15 and TRBJ2-3. Germline CDR1 is LNHNV and CDR2 is YYDKDF (reference sequence). This CDR3 spans 15 amino acids. CDR3 loop: CATSRDPTVTDTQYF.

The chain recombines TRBV19 with TRBJ2-1; as DNA is missing, the TRBD2 call by TCRdb cannot be tested. Looked up from germline, CDR1 is LNHDA and CDR2 is SQIVND (reference sequence). The CDR3 contains 17 residues. CDR3 region: CASRGTSGRLTYNEQFF.

The chain carries TRBV3-1 and TRBJ2-3; TCRdb designates TRBD2, a call that cannot be tested without DNA. The CDR3 is made up of 15 amino acids. Germline V gene data show CDR1 as LGHDT and CDR2 as YNNKEL (reference sequence). The CDR3 reads CASSWLAGAGDTQYF.

V is TRBV4-3 and J is TRBJ2-4; TCRdb's D call, TRBD1, is unchecked because there is no DNA. Germline V gene sequence: CDR1 LGHNA, CDR2 YSLEER. The CDR3 is 13 residues long. CDR3 residues: CASSPTGLNIQYF.

The chain links TRBV5-5 to TRBJ1-5. Germline V gene lookup returns CDR1 SGHKS and CDR2 YYEKEE (reference sequence). The CDR3 contains 14 residues. CDR3: CASSMGNYHQPQHF.

The chain couples TRBV27 to TRBJ2-2; TCRdb's D call, TRBD2, is unchecked because there is no DNA. The CDR3 runs to 16 residues. CDR1 and CDR2 from the germline V gene are MNHEY and SMNVEV (reference sequence). The CDR3 protein is CASSRLAGGSTGELFF.

CDR3 region: CASSYEGAVETQYF. The genes are TRBV6-5 and TRBJ2-5; the D gene TCRdb calls, TRBD1, cannot be checked with no DNA. Germline V gene data show CDR1 as MNHEY and CDR2 as SVGAGI. The CDR3 sequence is 14 residues long.

The J gene is TRBJ2-2, the V gene TRBV7-9; absent DNA, TCRdb's TRBD2 call cannot be checked. This CDR3 comprises 14 residues. Germline V lookup: CDR1 SEHNR, CDR2 FQNEAQ (reference sequence). CDR3 amino acids: CASSVGLRTGELFF.